A selection of T cell receptor beta chains follows, all from one sample in a study of early T cells in non-severe SARS-CoV-2 infection. One entry per CDR3 protein, called by TCRdb with MiXCR from the 5' RACE reads. In the table there are more than 25,000 distinct CDR3 sequences, 5.3% of which are singletons. What was sequenced was whole blood. These receptor sequences come from an adult who was a healthcare worker with PCR-confirmed SARS-CoV-2 infection or an uninfected control (not recorded which). Both conserved end residues are part of each CDR3. A D gene is named only where the DNA matches it firmly. The size of a clone is reported for some rows only, either as once, few or many, or as a class for expanded clones.

j_call: TRBJ2-7
v_call: TRBV4-2
clone_size: many
d_call: .
cdr3_nt: TGTGCCAGCAGCGTGGGGCCCGAGCAGTACTTC
cdr3_aa: CASSVGPEQYF

j_call: TRBJ2-1
v_call: TRBV4-2
clone_size: many
d_call: .
cdr3_nt: TGTGCCAGCAGCCAAGATCGGGGCCAATACAATGAGCAGTTCTTC
cdr3_aa: CASSQDRGQYNEQFF

j_call: TRBJ1-4
v_call: TRBV27
clone_size: many
d_call: .
cdr3_nt: TGTGCCAGCAGTCCATCCGGGACTTACAATGAAAAACTGTTTTTT
cdr3_aa: CASSPSGTYNEKLFF

j_call: TRBJ2-1
v_call: TRBV7-6
clone_size: many
d_call: TRBD1
cdr3_nt: TGTGCCAGCAGCATCCGGGACAGGGGCAATGAGCAGTTCTTC
cdr3_aa: CASSIRDRGNEQFF

j_call: TRBJ2-1
v_call: TRBV7-6
clone_size: many
d_call: .
cdr3_nt: TGTGCCAGCAGCGGAGGGGATTCCTACAATGAGCAGTTCTTC
cdr3_aa: CASSGGDSYNEQFF

j_call: TRBJ2-2
v_call: TRBV4-1
clone_size: many
d_call: TRBD2
cdr3_nt: TGCGCCAGCAGCCTCCCTGTGGCGGGAGGGCCGCGGACCGGGGAGCTGTTTTTT
cdr3_aa: CASSLPVAGGPRTGELFF

j_call: TRBJ2-1
v_call: TRBV7-2
clone_size: many
d_call: TRBD2
cdr3_nt: TGTGCCAGCAGCTCCCCGGGACTAGCGGGAGTCAATGAGCAGTTCTTC
cdr3_aa: CASSSPGLAGVNEQFF

j_call: TRBJ2-1
v_call: TRBV4-3
clone_size: many
d_call: TRBD1
cdr3_nt: TGCGCCAGCAGCCAAGATATGGGACAGGGTCATTGGAATGAGCAGTTCTTC
cdr3_aa: CASSQDMGQGHWNEQFF

j_call: TRBJ1-2
v_call: TRBV6-5
clone_size: many
d_call: .
cdr3_nt: TGTGCCAGCAGTTACTCCGAAGGGGAGGGCTATGGCTACACCTTC
cdr3_aa: CASSYSEGEGYGYTF

j_call: TRBJ2-7
v_call: TRBV29-1
clone_size: many
d_call: .
cdr3_nt: TGCAGCGTTGGAAGCTACGAGCAGTACTTC
cdr3_aa: CSVGSYEQYF

j_call: TRBJ2-7
v_call: TRBV20-1
clone_size: many
d_call: TRBD2
cdr3_nt: TGCAGTGCAACCCTAGCGGGTCCTTCCTACGAGCAGTACTTC
cdr3_aa: CSATLAGPSYEQYF

j_call: TRBJ1-2
v_call: TRBV6-5
clone_size: few
d_call: TRBD1
cdr3_nt: TGTGCCAGCAGTGACCGCGGGACAGGGGGCGATGGCTACACCTTC
cdr3_aa: CASSDRGTGGDGYTF

j_call: TRBJ2-3
v_call: TRBV5-1
clone_size: many
d_call: .
cdr3_nt: TGCGCCAGCAGTCCCCCCTCAGGAGATACGCAGTATTTT
cdr3_aa: CASSPPSGDTQYF

j_call: TRBJ2-1
v_call: TRBV29-1
clone_size: .
d_call: .
cdr3_nt: TGCAGCGTTGCGCCAAGGAGCTCCTACAATGAGCAGTTCTTC
cdr3_aa: CSVAPRSSYNEQFF

j_call: TRBJ1-5
v_call: TRBV20-1
clone_size: many
d_call: .
cdr3_nt: TGCAGTGCTAAGGTGACGGATCAGCCCCAGCATTTT
cdr3_aa: CSAKVTDQPQHF

j_call: TRBJ2-5
v_call: TRBV28
clone_size: many
d_call: TRBD1
cdr3_nt: TGTGCCAGCAGTCCACCCCCAGGCAGGGGGCTCGAGACCCAGTACTTC
cdr3_aa: CASSPPPGRGLETQYF

j_call: TRBJ2-1
v_call: TRBV25-1
clone_size: many
d_call: TRBD1
cdr3_nt: TGTGCCAGCAGTGACTCCGGGACAGGGCCCTACAATGAGCAGTTCTTC
cdr3_aa: CASSDSGTGPYNEQFF

j_call: TRBJ1-4
v_call: TRBV27
clone_size: many
d_call: .
cdr3_nt: TGTGCCAGCAGTTTATCAGGGGCAGTTGGTGAAAAACTGTTTTTT
cdr3_aa: CASSLSGAVGEKLFF

j_call: TRBJ2-3
v_call: TRBV11-2
clone_size: many
d_call: .
cdr3_nt: TGTGCCAGCAGCCGAACTATAACAGATACGCAGTATTTT
cdr3_aa: CASSRTITDTQYF

j_call: TRBJ2-5
v_call: TRBV7-3
clone_size: many
d_call: TRBD1
cdr3_nt: TGTGCCAGCAGCACGGGACAGGGGGCGGGAGAGACCCAGTACTTC
cdr3_aa: CASSTGQGAGETQYF

j_call: TRBJ2-7
v_call: TRBV10-1
clone_size: few
d_call: .
cdr3_nt: TGCGCCAGCAAGTACGACGAGCAGTACTTC
cdr3_aa: CASKYDEQYF

j_call: TRBJ2-3
v_call: TRBV6-4
clone_size: .
d_call: TRBD2
cdr3_nt: TGTGCCAGCAGTGACTCGGCTAGCGGGACGCAGTATTTT
cdr3_aa: CASSDSASGTQYF

j_call: TRBJ2-7
v_call: TRBV7-2
clone_size: many
d_call: .
cdr3_nt: TGTGCCAGCAGCTCGGGTAACAGGATGCACGAGCAGTACTTC
cdr3_aa: CASSSGNRMHEQYF

j_call: TRBJ2-3
v_call: TRBV19
clone_size: many
d_call: .
cdr3_nt: TGTGCCAGTAGTATAGGGGCGGGAGATACGCAGTATTTT
cdr3_aa: CASSIGAGDTQYF

j_call: TRBJ1-2
v_call: TRBV12-3/TRBV12-4
clone_size: many
d_call: TRBD1
cdr3_nt: TGTGCCAGCAGTTTGACAGGGGGCTATGGCTACACCTTC
cdr3_aa: CASSLTGGYGYTF

j_call: TRBJ1-2
v_call: TRBV29-1
clone_size: many
d_call: TRBD1
cdr3_nt: TGCAGCGTTTCACAGGGGGACTGGGGCTACACCTTC
cdr3_aa: CSVSQGDWGYTF

j_call: TRBJ2-7
v_call: TRBV7-2
clone_size: many
d_call: .
cdr3_nt: TGTGCCAGCAGCTCGGGACTCTACGAGCAGTACTTC
cdr3_aa: CASSSGLYEQYF

j_call: TRBJ2-7
v_call: TRBV7-9
clone_size: many
d_call: .
cdr3_nt: TGTGCCAGCAGCTTAGGACAGGTAAACGAGCAGTACTTC
cdr3_aa: CASSLGQVNEQYF

j_call: TRBJ2-7
v_call: TRBV20-1
clone_size: many
d_call: .
cdr3_nt: TGCAGTGCTAGACTATTTCGGAACGAGCAGTACTTC
cdr3_aa: CSARLFRNEQYF

j_call: TRBJ2-3
v_call: TRBV6-2/TRBV6-3
clone_size: many
d_call: TRBD2
cdr3_nt: TGTGCCAGCAGTTACTACCCTAGCGGGAGGGACACAGATACGCAGTATTTT
cdr3_aa: CASSYYPSGRDTDTQYF

j_call: TRBJ2-7
v_call: TRBV5-6
clone_size: few
d_call: .
cdr3_nt: TGTGCCAGCAGCTTCCCGGGAGCCTACGAGCAGTACTTC
cdr3_aa: CASSFPGAYEQYF

j_call: TRBJ2-1
v_call: TRBV5-1
clone_size: many
d_call: TRBD1
cdr3_nt: TGCGCCAGCAGCCCAATGACTAGGACAGGGTCCGGCAATGAGCAGTTCTTC
cdr3_aa: CASSPMTRTGSGNEQFF

j_call: TRBJ2-4
v_call: TRBV19
clone_size: many
d_call: TRBD2
cdr3_nt: TGTGCCAGTCCCCGACCCCAAGGGCTAGCGGCCGACATTCAGTACTTC
cdr3_aa: CASPRPQGLAADIQYF

j_call: TRBJ1-1
v_call: TRBV24-1
clone_size: medium-sized
d_call: .
cdr3_nt: TGTGCCACGATGGGCGAGGAGAACACTGAAGCTTTCTTT
cdr3_aa: CATMGEENTEAFF

j_call: TRBJ2-2
v_call: TRBV19
clone_size: many
d_call: .
cdr3_nt: TGTGCCAGTAGTGCCCGATACACCGGGGAGCTGTTTTTT
cdr3_aa: CASSARYTGELFF

j_call: TRBJ2-1
v_call: TRBV20-1
clone_size: many
d_call: .
cdr3_nt: TGCAGTGCTTCTCCCTCGGCCACCTTGGATGAGCAGTTCTTC
cdr3_aa: CSASPSATLDEQFF

j_call: TRBJ2-3
v_call: TRBV5-1
clone_size: many
d_call: .
cdr3_nt: TGCGCCAGCAGCTTGGATGGGATTCGGGCAGATACGCAGTATTTT
cdr3_aa: CASSLDGIRADTQYF

j_call: TRBJ2-7
v_call: TRBV15
clone_size: many
d_call: TRBD1
cdr3_nt: TGTGCCACCAGCAAGGACAGGGGCTACTACGAGCAGTACTTC
cdr3_aa: CATSKDRGYYEQYF

j_call: TRBJ2-4
v_call: TRBV21-1
clone_size: .
d_call: .
cdr3_nt: TGTGCCACCCCGGCGGGGGGGGAAAACATTCAGTACTTC
cdr3_aa: CATPAGGENIQYF

j_call: TRBJ1-2
v_call: TRBV6-5
clone_size: many
d_call: .
cdr3_nt: TGTGCCAGTCTAAGCCCAGGAGGCTATGGCTACACCTTC
cdr3_aa: CASLSPGGYGYTF

j_call: TRBJ2-3
v_call: TRBV5-1
clone_size: few
d_call: .
cdr3_nt: TGCGCCAGCAGCAAACAGGGTCAAGAAGTTGGAGATACGCAGTATTTT
cdr3_aa: CASSKQGQEVGDTQYF

j_call: TRBJ1-2
v_call: TRBV29-1
clone_size: medium-sized
d_call: .
cdr3_nt: TGCAGCGTTGAAGATTGGACGGGCTATGGCTACACCTTC
cdr3_aa: CSVEDWTGYGYTF

j_call: TRBJ2-7
v_call: TRBV18
clone_size: many
d_call: .
cdr3_nt: TGTGCCAGCTCACGGCCCCCTTACGAGCAGTACTTC
cdr3_aa: CASSRPPYEQYF

j_call: TRBJ1-2
v_call: TRBV10-1
clone_size: many
d_call: TRBD1
cdr3_nt: TGCGCCAGCAGCCAGGACAGGGTCTATGGCTACACCTTC
cdr3_aa: CASSQDRVYGYTF

j_call: TRBJ1-2
v_call: TRBV29-1
clone_size: .
d_call: .
cdr3_nt: TGCAGCGTCCGTTTGAACTATGGCTACACCTTC
cdr3_aa: CSVRLNYGYTF

j_call: TRBJ1-2
v_call: TRBV5-6
clone_size: many
d_call: .
cdr3_nt: TGTGCCAGCAGCATACTACAGGTCGGGCCTTATGGCTACACCTTC
cdr3_aa: CASSILQVGPYGYTF

j_call: TRBJ2-2
v_call: TRBV2
clone_size: many
d_call: .
cdr3_nt: TGTGCCAGCAGTGAAGCGCGGACCACCGGGGAGCTGTTTTTT
cdr3_aa: CASSEARTTGELFF

j_call: TRBJ2-1
v_call: TRBV3-1
clone_size: many
d_call: TRBD2
cdr3_nt: TGTGCCAGCAGAGGGACTAGCGGGAACAATGAGCAGTTCTTC
cdr3_aa: CASRGTSGNNEQFF

j_call: TRBJ1-1
v_call: TRBV10-3
clone_size: many
d_call: .
cdr3_nt: TGTGCCATCAGTGTTCAGGGGAGGACTGAAGCTTTCTTT
cdr3_aa: CAISVQGRTEAFF

j_call: TRBJ2-3
v_call: TRBV29-1
clone_size: many
d_call: TRBD1
cdr3_nt: TGCAGCGGGGACAGGGGGTGGACAGATACGCAGTATTTT
cdr3_aa: CSGDRGWTDTQYF

j_call: TRBJ2-7
v_call: TRBV27
clone_size: few
d_call: TRBD1
cdr3_nt: TGTGCCAGCAGTTTATCGGCCCGGACAGGGAGGATCTACGAGCAGTACTTC
cdr3_aa: CASSLSARTGRIYEQYF

j_call: TRBJ1-6
v_call: TRBV6-1
clone_size: .
d_call: .
cdr3_nt: TGTGCCAGCAGTGAAACGCGGGGCAGCTCCTATAATTCACCCCTCCACTTT
cdr3_aa: CASSETRGSSYNSPLHF

j_call: TRBJ2-1
v_call: TRBV6-2/TRBV6-3
clone_size: many
d_call: .
cdr3_nt: TGTGCCAGCAGTTCCCCCAGACTAGTCACCTACAATGAGCAGTTCTTC
cdr3_aa: CASSSPRLVTYNEQFF

j_call: TRBJ1-5
v_call: TRBV7-9
clone_size: many
d_call: .
cdr3_nt: TGTGCCAGCACCGGAACAGGTCAGCCCCAGCATTTT
cdr3_aa: CASTGTGQPQHF